This TCR beta chain was identified during a study of blood T cell repertoires in COVID-19. Profiled with immunoSEQ multiplex PCR; TCRdb holds only in-frame clones, not every one. The sample includes around 100,000 clones, approximately 80% of them seen just once. CDR1 and CDR2 (germline): LNHDA, SQIVND (reference sequence). This CDR3 is built from 18 residues. Trimming at V came to 1 base and at J to 3 bases, leaving 14 bases not matched to a gene. The TCR comes from a woman in her 70s with acute or convalescent COVID-19. The chain has TRBV19 and TRBJ2-7; TRBD2 matches 8 bases. Sequencing input: peripheral blood. The CDR3 is CASSIGTARTSRNYEQYF. CDR3 sequence (DNA): TGTGCCAGTAGTATAGGAACGGCGCGGACTAGCAGAAACTACGAGCAGTACTTC.